This passage covers 13 T cell receptor beta chains from one sample sequenced in a study of T cell repertoires in cytomegalovirus infection. TCRdb redid the calling of the reads with MiXCR, one entry per CDR3 protein. This sample yields 110,000 or so distinct CDR3 sequences, of which around 30% are seen a single time; roughly 40% belongs to the top ten. Antigens for these TCRs are unknown. This sample comprised CD8+ T cells from cultured PBMCs, obtained from culture after CMV antigen stimulation. The receptors originated from a human donor in good health (CMV status not recorded). Some clones in this sample may be carry-over from other donors' samples.

V gene TRBV5-5 combines with J gene TRBJ1-1; D uncertain. Germline V CDR1 and CDR2: SGHKS, YYEKEE (reference sequence). The V gene lost 3 bases and the J gene lost 4 bases, with 13 bases spanning the gap. The CDR3 spans 14 residues. The CDR3 DNA follows: TGTGCCAGCAGCTCGGCGGGTGTCGGCACTGAAGCTTTCTTT. It codes for CASSSAGVGTEAFF.

The J gene is TRBJ2-1, the V gene TRBV19; TRBD1 might be the D (6 bases). Germline assignment: CDR1 LNHDA and CDR2 SQIVND (reference sequence). V was pared by 1 base and J by 0 bases, with 13 bases between. This CDR3 is 17 amino acids long. CDR3 DNA: TGTGCCAGTAGTATAGGGGGGCCAAGACTCTCCTACAATGAGCAGTTCTTC. Encoded protein: CASSIGGPRLSYNEQFF. The complete variable domain, with remaining parts taken from reference TRBV19 and TRBJ2-1, reads DGGITQSPKYLFRKEGQNVTLSCEQNLNHDAMYWYRQDPGQGLRLIYYSQIVNDFQKGDIAEGYSVSREKKESFPLTVTSAQKNPTAFYLCASSIGGPRLSYNEQFFGPGTRLTVL.

The V and J genes are TRBV7-8 and TRBJ2-5; a possible D gene is TRBD2 (6 bases). CDR3 length: 13 residues. In germline, CDR1 is SGHVS, CDR2 FQNEAQ. The V end lost 2 bases, the J end lost 5 bases, and 9 bases lay between the germline ends. In DNA form, the CDR3 reads TGTGCCAGCAGCTTAAGGAGGGTGGAGACCCAGTACTTC. Translation: CASSLRRVETQYF.

This clonotype was seen ten or more times. The chain is built from TRBV12-3 or TRBV12-4 and TRBJ2-7; 14 bases align to TRBD2. The V segment lost 4 bases and the J segment 0 bases; nucleotides outside the gene matches: 8. This CDR3 has 18 amino acids. The CDR3 is CASSSGLAGGVSSYEQYF. The CDR3 DNA reads as TGTGCCAGCAGTTCAGGACTAGCGGGGGGCGTAAGCTCCTACGAGCAGTACTTC.

The CDR3 DNA is TGTGCCAGCAGCCAAGGGGATCACTCCTACGAGCAGTACTTC. It codes for CASSQGDHSYEQYF. The chain recombines TRBV3-1 with TRBJ2-7, with D uncertain. CDR1 and CDR2 from the germline V gene are LGHDT and YNNKEL (reference sequence). This CDR3 comprises 14 residues. V lost 1 base and J 0 bases, leaving 7 bases between the germline ends.

Many counts were recorded for this clonotype. The chain employs TRBV7-2 and TRBJ2-5, with D tentatively TRBD2 (6 bases). In germline, CDR1 is SGHTA, CDR2 FQGNSA. Deletions cut 4 bases from V and 5 bases from J, with 20 bases between. The CDR3 is 16 amino acids. The DNA of the CDR3 is TGTGCCAGCAGCTCTTATACGGGGGACGCGCGCGAGACCCAGTACTTC. Residues: CASSSYTGDARETQYF.

This clonotype was found a few times. The genes are TRBV7-6 and TRBJ1-5; D gene ambiguous. This CDR3 comprises 15 residues. V shed 4 bases and J shed 0 bases, with 10 bases lying between them. From germline, CDR1 is SGHVS and CDR2 FNYEAQ. As DNA, the CDR3 is TGTGCCAGCAGCTCCCGACTCGGTAGCAATCAGCCCCAGCATTTT. It translates to CASSSRLGSNQPQHF.

The rearrangement joins TRBV19 to TRBJ2-1; D possibly corresponds to TRBD2 (6 bases). In germline, CDR1 is LNHDA, CDR2 SQIVND (reference sequence). The CDR3 has 16 amino acids. V was cut by 3 bases and J by 8 bases, with 20 bases left in between. DNA of the CDR3: TGTGCCAGTAGTATGGGGTCCGGAGGGAGAATATATGAGCAGTTCTTC. It is translated as CASSMGSGGRIYEQFF.

J is TRBJ2-7 and V is TRBV5-6, with TRBD1 as a possible D gene (7 bases). Germline CDR1 and CDR2: SGHDT and YYEEEE. The CDR3 covers 16 residues. V gave up 0 bases and J gave up 1 base, with 14 bases separating them. DNA of the CDR3: TGTGCCAGCAGCTTGGAGGGGGGACAGTTTTCCTACGAGCAGTACTTC. Translation gives CASSLEGGQFSYEQYF.

The chain links TRBV10-3 to TRBJ2-1, with 11 bases aligning to TRBD2. The trim removed 10 bases at V and 4 bases at J, leaving 6 bases unmatched. CDR1 and CDR2 from the germline V gene are ENHRY and SYGVKD. This CDR3 is 14 amino acids long. CDR3 bases: TGTGCCACCTCGACTAGCGGGGAGTACAATGAGCAGTTCTTC. It yields the protein CATSTSGEYNEQFF.

V usage is TRBV6-1 and J usage is TRBJ2-3; no definite D call. CDR3 length: 14 residues. CDR1 MNHNS and CDR2 SASEGT come from the germline V gene. The ends were cut back, 4 bases at V and 0 bases at J, with 8 bases in the middle. As DNA, the CDR3 is TGTGCCAGCAGTGTTCTGGGTAGCACAGATACGCAGTATTTT. This gives the protein CASSVLGSTDTQYF.

The V call is TRBV6-1, the J call TRBJ1-5; a weak D match, TRBD1 (5 bases). Germline-derived CDR1 and CDR2 are MNHNS and SASEGT. The length of the CDR3 is 19 residues. Trimming left V 5 bases short and J 3 bases short, with 26 bases between. The CDR3 nucleotides are TGTGCCAGCAGTAGTGGTGGTGTGGGGGTGTGGGGGGACAATCAGCCCCAGCATTTT. It yields the protein CASSSGGVGVWGDNQPQHF.

This clonotype has a handful of counts. V gene TRBV6-2 or TRBV6-3 combines with J gene TRBJ2-3; 16 bases agree with TRBD2. CDR1 is MNHEY and CDR2 is SVGEGT in the germline V gene. V shed 6 bases and J 1 base; nucleotides not matched to a gene: 4. There are 17 residues in the CDR3. CDR3 residues: CASSPGLAGGRTDTQYF. CDR3 coding DNA: TGTGCCAGCAGCCCGGGACTAGCGGGGGGGCGCACAGATACGCAGTATTTT.